The clone carrying this T cell receptor (beta chain) was observed at least ten times. The data were taken from a study of T cells in Graves' hyperthyroidism and ophthalmopathy. RNA transcripts were the template for amplifying TCR beta CDR3 regions. HTBI primers were used for first-round RT-PCR of the TCR CDR3. TCRdb redid the calling of the multiplex PCR reads with MiXCR, one entry per CDR3 protein. The sample records some 440,000 distinct CDR3 sequences, 15% to 18% being singletons. Not enrolled were patients with uncontrolled infection, other autoimmune disease, pregnancy or lactation. V was shortened by 6 bases and J by 0 bases, with 15 bases between the two germline ends. Per germline, CDR1 SGHRS and CDR2 YFSETQ. This CDR3 contains 15 residues.

This rearrangement joins TRBV5-1 to TRBJ1-1; a weak D match, TRBD1 (6 bases). The sequenced sample consisted of blood. This clonotype originated in a young woman with Graves' hyperthyroidism. For the CDR3, the DNA is TGCGCCAGCACTGGTGAGGGGGTGGTGAACACTGAAGCTTTCTTT. Protein sequence: CASTGEGVVNTEAFF.